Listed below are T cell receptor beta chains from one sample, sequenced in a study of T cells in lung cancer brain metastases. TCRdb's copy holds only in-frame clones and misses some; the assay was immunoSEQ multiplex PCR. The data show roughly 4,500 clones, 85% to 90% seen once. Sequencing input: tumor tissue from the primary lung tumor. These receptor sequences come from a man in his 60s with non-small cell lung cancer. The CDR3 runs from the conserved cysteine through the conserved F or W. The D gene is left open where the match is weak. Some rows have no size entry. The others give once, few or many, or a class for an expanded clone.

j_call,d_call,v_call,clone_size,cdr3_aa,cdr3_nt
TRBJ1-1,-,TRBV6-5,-,CASKIGPRGNTEAFF,TGTGCCAGCAAAATTGGACCACGGGGGAACACTGAAGCTTTCTTT
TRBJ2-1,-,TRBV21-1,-,CASSDNNEQFF,TGTGCCAGCAGCGACAACAATGAGCAGTTCTTC
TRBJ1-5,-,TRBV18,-,CASSPLAERGPQHF,TGTGCCAGCTCACCACTGGCGGAGCGGGGGCCCCAGCATTTT
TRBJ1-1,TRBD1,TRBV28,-,CASTPLPAGGARTEAFF,TGTGCCAGCACTCCCCTACCGGCAGGGGGCGCCCGAACTGAAGCTTTCTTT
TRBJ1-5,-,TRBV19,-,CASSIAPIQGYSNQPQHF,TGTGCCAGTAGTATCGCGCCGATCCAGGGGTATAGCAATCAGCCCCAGCATTTT
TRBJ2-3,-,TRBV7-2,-,CASSLKRTDTQYF,TGTGCTAGCAGCTTAAAGCGCACAGATACGCAGTATTTT
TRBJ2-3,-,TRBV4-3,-,CASSQEGGYSTDTQYF,TGCGCCAGCAGCCAAGAGGGGGGCTATAGCACAGATACGCAGTATTTT
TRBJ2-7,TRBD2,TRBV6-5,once,CATQGLAGAEYEQYF,TGTGCCACCCAAGGACTAGCGGGAGCGGAGTACGAGCAGTACTTC
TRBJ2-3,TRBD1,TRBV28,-,CASISDRASTDTQYF,TGTGCCAGCATTTCGGACAGGGCGAGCACAGATACGCAGTATTTT
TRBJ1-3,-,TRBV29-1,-,CSVEGFPGNTIYF,TGCAGCGTTGAAGGATTCCCTGGAAACACCATATATTTT
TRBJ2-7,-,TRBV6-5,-,CASSQDSYEQYF,TGTGCCAGCAGCCAGGACTCCTACGAGCAGTACTTC
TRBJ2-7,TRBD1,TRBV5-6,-,CASSLVGQTYEQYF,TGTGCCAGCAGCTTGGTGGGACAGACCTACGAGCAGTACTTC
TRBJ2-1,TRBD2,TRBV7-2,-,CASSLDMAGGDEQFF,TGTGCCAGCAGCTTAGACATGGCGGGAGGTGATGAGCAGTTCTTC
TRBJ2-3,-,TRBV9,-,CASKGGIADTQYF,TGTGCCAGCAAGGGGGGGATCGCAGATACGCAGTATTTT
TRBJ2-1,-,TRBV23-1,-,CASSQSYPADSYNEQFF,TGCGCCAGCAGTCAATCGTACCCGGCCGACTCCTACAATGAGCAGTTCTTC
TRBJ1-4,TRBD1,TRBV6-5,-,CASSYLRQGATEKLFF,TGTGCCAGCAGTTACCTTCGGCAGGGGGCTACTGAAAAACTGTTTTTT
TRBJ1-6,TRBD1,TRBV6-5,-,CASSRGQDYNSPLHF,TGTGCCAGCAGTCGGGGACAGGATTATAATTCACCCCTCCACTTT
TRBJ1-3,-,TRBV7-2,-,CASSQGFSGNTIYF,TGTGCCAGCAGCCAGGGTTTCTCTGGAAACACCATATATTTT
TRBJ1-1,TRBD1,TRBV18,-,CASSPSRTGSTEAFF,TGTGCCAGCTCACCTTCCAGGACAGGGTCAACTGAAGCTTTCTTT
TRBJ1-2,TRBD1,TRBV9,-,CASSVGTGEIQGYTF,TGTGCCAGCAGCGTGGGGACAGGGGAGATCCAGGGCTACACCTTC
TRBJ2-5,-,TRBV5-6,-,CASSSDAKETQYF,TGTGCCAGCAGCTCGGACGCCAAAGAGACCCAGTACTTC
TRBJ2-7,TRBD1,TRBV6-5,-,CASSLTGGAYEQYF,TGTGCCAGCAGTTTAACAGGGGGCGCGTACGAGCAGTACTTC
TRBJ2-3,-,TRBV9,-,CASSVGSLGGGTDTQYF,TGTGCCAGCAGCGTAGGGTCCTTGGGCGGGGGCACAGATACGCAGTATTTT
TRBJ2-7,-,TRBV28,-,CASIQSGGPSYEQYF,TGTGCCAGCATCCAATCCGGGGGACCATCCTACGAGCAGTACTTC
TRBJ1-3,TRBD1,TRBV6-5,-,CASSQGQDGNTIYF,TGTGCCAGCAGTCAAGGACAGGATGGAAACACCATATATTTT
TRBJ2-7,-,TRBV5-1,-,CASSLRDTPYEQYF,TGCGCCAGCAGTCTCAGGGATACGCCCTACGAGCAGTACTTC
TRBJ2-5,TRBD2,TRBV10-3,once,CAIGTSGIETQYF,TGTGCCATTGGGACTAGCGGGATAGAGACCCAGTACTTC
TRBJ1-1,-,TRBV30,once,CAWNQGITEAFF,TGTGCCTGGAACCAGGGTATAACTGAAGCTTTCTTT
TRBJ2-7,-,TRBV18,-,CASSPEGRNYEQYF,TGTGCCAGCTCACCTGAGGGCAGAAACTACGAGCAGTACTTC
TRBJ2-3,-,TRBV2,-,CASSRDSDTQYF,TGTGCCAGCAGTCGGGACTCAGATACGCAGTATTTT
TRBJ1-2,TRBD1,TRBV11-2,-,CASGGTGARGYTF,TGTGCCAGCGGTGGGACAGGCGCTAGGGGCTACACCTTC
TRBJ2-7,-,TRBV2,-,CASSGGPYEQYF,TGTGCCAGCTCCGGGGGACCCTACGAGCAGTACTTC
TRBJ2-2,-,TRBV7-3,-,CASSSGLGDTGELFF,TGTGCCAGCAGCTCCGGACTAGGGGACACCGGAGAGCTGTTTTTT
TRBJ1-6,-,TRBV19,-,CASQRGGDSPLHF,TGTGCCAGTCAACGAGGGGGAGATTCACCCCTCCACTTT
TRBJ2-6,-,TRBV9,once,CASSEVAGANVLTF,TGTGCCAGCAGCGAAGTTGCAGGGGCCAACGTCCTGACTTTC
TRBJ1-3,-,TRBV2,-,CATSPAGGNTIYF,TGTGCCACGTCCCCGGCAGGTGGAAACACCATATATTTT
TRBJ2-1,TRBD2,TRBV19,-,CASEGGEQFF,TGTGCCAGCGAGGGAGGGGAGCAGTTCTTC
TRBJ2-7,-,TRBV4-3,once,CASSQEGTGFYEQYF,TGCGCCAGCAGCCAAGAGGGAACAGGGTTTTACGAGCAGTACTTC
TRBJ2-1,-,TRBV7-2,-,CASSIQYNEQFF,TGTGCCAGCAGCATCCAGTACAATGAGCAGTTCTTC
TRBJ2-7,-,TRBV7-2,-,CASSLAGIGEQYF,TGTGCCAGCAGCTTAGCGGGCATTGGCGAGCAGTACTTC
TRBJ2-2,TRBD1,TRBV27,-,CASSSGQGRMTGELFF,TGTGCCAGCAGTTCGGGACAGGGGAGGATGACCGGGGAGCTGTTTTTT
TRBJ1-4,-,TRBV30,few,CAWSVRSEKLFF,TGTGCCTGGAGTGTGAGGAGCGAAAAACTGTTTTTT
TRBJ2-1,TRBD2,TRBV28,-,CASSWTSGRSKQFF,TGTGCCAGCAGCTGGACTAGCGGGAGAAGTAAGCAGTTCTTC
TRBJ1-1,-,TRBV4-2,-,CASSQDWGVGTEAFF,TGTGCCAGCAGCCAAGATTGGGGGGTGGGCACTGAAGCTTTCTTT
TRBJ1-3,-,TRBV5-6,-,CASSLGDKGSGNTIYF,TGTGCCAGCAGCTTGGGGGACAAGGGATCGGGAAACACCATATATTTT